These 21 T cell receptor beta chains were sequenced from one sample in a study of shared clonotypes between healthy human individuals. The protocol was immunoSEQ multiplex PCR, while the TCRdb copy is restricted to in-frame clones and leaves out a portion. There are roughly 680,000 clones in the sample; 55% to 80% occur only once, and about 1.8% lies in the top ten. The sample comprised memory CD4+ T cells sorted from blood. Indicated subset: CD45RA-negative fraction. These receptors were obtained from a woman aged 25 to 39 in good health.

J is TRBJ1-2 and V is TRBV6-1; a weak D match, TRBD1 (5 bases). The V end was cut by 0 bases, the J end by 2 bases, with 13 bases between. Germline assignment: CDR1 MNHNS and CDR2 SASEGT. The CDR3 is 16 amino acids. In DNA, the CDR3 is TGTGCCAGCAGTGAAGCCGCCATGGGGGGGAACTATGGCTACACCTTC. This codes for CASSEAAMGGNYGYTF.

This chain joins TRBV28 and TRBJ2-7; D not resolved. Germline loops: CDR1 MDHEN, CDR2 SYDVKM. This CDR3 has 16 residues. Trimming shortened V by 4 bases and J by 4 bases, and 20 bases separated the two germline ends. The CDR3 protein is CASSSSEALGEYEQYF. In nucleotides, the CDR3 is TGTGCCAGCAGTTCCTCCGAGGCGTTAGGAGAGTACGAGCAGTACTTC.

This chain connects TRBV2 to TRBJ1-1, with 10 bases that match TRBD1. Germline V gene sequence: CDR1 SNHLY, CDR2 FYNNEI. The trim removed 0 bases at V and 6 bases at J, leaving 1 base unmatched. The CDR3 totals 14 residues. CDR3 bases: TGTGCCAGCAGTGAAGCGGACAGGGGGGCTGAAGCTTTCTTT. This gives the protein CASSEADRGAEAFF.

V is TRBV28 and J is TRBJ2-3; 7 bases agree with TRBD2. Looked up from germline, CDR1 is MDHEN and CDR2 is SYDVKM. V was pared by 10 bases and J by 1 base, with 17 bases of the junction left unmatched. The CDR3 spans 17 residues. CDR3 nucleotides: TGTGCCACTGCCGGGAGGTTGGGGCGTGTGGGCACAGATACGCAGTATTTT. It codes for CATAGRLGRVGTDTQYF.

The chain carries TRBV28 and TRBJ2-1, with TRBD2 matching 12 bases. Germline assignment: CDR1 MDHEN and CDR2 SYDVKM. CDR3 length: 15 amino acids. V was clipped by 6 bases and J by 4 bases; unmatched bases: 4. The CDR3 is CASRRGTSGYNEQFF. CDR3 bases: TGTGCCAGCAGGAGAGGGACTAGCGGGTACAATGAGCAGTTCTTC.

This clone was seen once. Other DNA sequences within the sample encode an identical CDR3. The chain uses TRBV7-9 and TRBJ2-7; perhaps TRBD1 as D (6 bases). Looked up from germline, CDR1 is SEHNR and CDR2 is FQNEAQ (reference sequence). CDR3 length: 14 amino acids. Between the trimmed V and J ends, which lost 5 bases and 0 bases, there was a span of 11 bases. The CDR3: CASSLRQDSYEQYF. CDR3 DNA: TGTGCCAGCAGCCTACGACAGGACTCCTACGAGCAGTACTTC.

The chain links TRBV7-9 to TRBJ1-5, with D uncertain. V lost 4 bases to trimming and J lost 1 base, with 8 bases between them. CDR1 is SEHNR, CDR2 FQNEAQ, per germline (reference sequence). This CDR3 contains 14 residues. The CDR3 loop reads CASSYTESNQPQHF. DNA for the CDR3: TGTGCCAGCAGCTACACAGAGAGCAATCAGCCCCAGCATTTT.

The gene calls are TRBV6-1 and TRBJ2-3, with 8 bases matching TRBD2. Germline trimming cut 6 bases from V and 5 bases from J; bases unmatched to any gene: 7. CDR3 length: 14 amino acids. Germline V gene lookup returns CDR1 MNHNS and CDR2 SASEGT. This chain's CDR3 is CASSSGLAVDTQYF. The CDR3 bases are TGTGCCAGCAGCAGTGGACTAGCTGTAGATACGCAGTATTTT.

The chain employs TRBV2 and TRBJ2-7; maybe TRBD1 (5 bases). V lost 7 bases and J 3 bases, leaving 10 bases between the germline ends. CDR3 length equals 12 residues. CDR1 is SNHLY, CDR2 FYNNEI, per germline. The CDR3 DNA follows: TGTGCCAGCACTCGGACACACTACGAGCAGTACTTC. Translation gives CASTRTHYEQYF.

The CDR3 coding sequence is TGCGCCAGCAGTGAAATTTCGAGGGGGCAAGAGACCCAGTACTTC. Residues: CASSEISRGQETQYF. The rearrangement links TRBV10-2 to TRBJ2-5; D might be TRBD1 (6 bases). Trimming took off 3 bases at V and 2 bases at J, with 13 bases between the two ends. The CDR3 is 15 amino acids. Germline-derived CDR1 and CDR2 are WSHSY and SAAADI.

The rearrangement joins TRBV10-3 to TRBJ2-3; a weak D match, TRBD1 (6 bases). Between the trimmed V and J ends, which lost 6 bases and 0 bases, there was a span of 13 bases. CDR3 length: 15 residues. The germline CDR1 and CDR2 sequences are ENHRY and SYGVKD. DNA of the CDR3: TGTGCCATCAGAGGGGGTGTACGGAGCACAGATACGCAGTATTTT. It yields the protein CAIRGGVRSTDTQYF.

The CDR3 DNA reads as TGTGCCAGCAGAGGACAGATGAATCAGCCCCAGCATTTT. This gives the protein CASRGQMNQPQHF. The chain carries TRBV7-2 and TRBJ1-5, with a weak D call TRBD1 (6 bases). This CDR3 comprises 13 residues. With 6 bases removed from V and 4 bases from J, the gap between germline ends came to 10 bases. CDR1 is SGHTA, CDR2 FQGNSA, per germline.

J is TRBJ1-2 and V is TRBV7-2; TRBD1 agrees at 7 bases. Germline trimming cut 4 bases from V and 4 bases from J; bases unmatched to any gene: 6. Germline loops: CDR1 SGHTA, CDR2 FQGNSA. The CDR3 is made up of 14 amino acids. The CDR3 spells CASSSPQGVYGYTF. CDR3 DNA: TGTGCCAGCAGCTCCCCCCAGGGGGTCTATGGCTACACCTTC.

This chain uses TRBV4-1 with TRBJ2-4, with a tentative D call TRBD2 (5 bases). Between the trimmed V and J ends, which lost 0 bases and 10 bases, there was a span of 13 bases. This CDR3 region has 14 residues. Per the germline V gene, CDR1 is MGHRA and CDR2 is YSYEKL. The CDR3 region is CASSQEDGGTIQYF. CDR3 in DNA: TGCGCCAGCAGCCAAGAAGATGGAGGTACAATTCAGTACTTC.

The rearrangement joins TRBV2 to TRBJ2-1; 8 bases match TRBD1. CDR3 size: 15 residues. V trimming: 6 bases; J trimming: 9 bases; junction bases outside the gene matches: 13. Germline CDR1 SNHLY, CDR2 FYNNEI. CDR3 sequence: CASRMTGVGFGEQFF. The CDR3 DNA follows: TGTGCCAGCAGAATGACAGGGGTGGGGTTCGGTGAGCAGTTCTTC.

This chain joins TRBV28 and TRBJ1-1, with D possibly TRBD1 on 5 matching bases. V was trimmed by 10 bases and J by 2 bases, leaving 14 bases between them. This CDR3 is 13 amino acids long. CDR1 and CDR2 (germline): MDHEN, SYDVKM. The CDR3 nucleotides read TGTGCCACCGAAAACGGGGCTAACACTGAAGCTTTCTTT. Protein product: CATENGANTEAFF.

The chain uses TRBV28 and TRBJ2-1; 16 bases match TRBD2. The CDR3 loop spans 16 amino acids. Per germline, CDR1 MDHEN and CDR2 SYDVKM. The V and J ends lost 6 bases and 8 bases, in that order; junction bases with no gene match: 7. The CDR3 region has the DNA TGTGCCAGCAGGGGACTAGCGGGAGGGATCGGACATGAGCAGTTCTTC. As protein: CASRGLAGGIGHEQFF.

The chain uses TRBV4-2 and TRBJ2-3, with no clear D. This CDR3 is built from 12 residues. In germline, CDR1 is LGHNA, CDR2 YNFKEQ. V lost 2 bases, J lost 10 bases, and 10 bases lay in between. The CDR3 region has the DNA TGTGCCAGCAGCCAACGTACGGACCCGCAGTATTTT. It yields the protein CASSQRTDPQYF.

This clone was observed a few times. The chain carries TRBV29-1 and TRBJ2-6; TRBD1 matches at 11 bases. The V gene's germline CDR1 is SQVTM and CDR2 ANQGSEA. This CDR3 has 16 residues. Trimming took 7 bases from V and 0 from J; bases not matched to a gene: 5. CDR3 residues: CSATGTGGSGANVLTF. The CDR3 DNA is TGCAGCGCCACAGGGACAGGGGGCTCTGGGGCCAACGTCCTGACTTTC.

This clone occurred once. V and J are TRBV7-2 and TRBJ1-2, with D tentatively TRBD1 (5 bases). V gave up 8 bases and J gave up 4 bases, with 17 bases separating them. The CDR3 is 14 residues long. CDR1 is SGHTA and CDR2 is FQGNSA in the germline V gene. CDR3 protein: CASRSPGGLYGYTF. In nucleotides, the CDR3 is TGTGCCAGCCGTAGCCCCGGGGGACTCTATGGCTACACCTTC.

The chain uses TRBV19 and TRBJ2-3; TRBD1 aligns across 9 bases. From germline, CDR1 is LNHDA and CDR2 SQIVND (reference sequence). V was clipped by 5 bases and J by 5 bases; unmatched bases: 8. The CDR3 is 15 amino acids. In DNA form, the CDR3 reads TGTGCCAGTAGTCCTGGACAGGGGAGGGGAGATACGCAGTATTTT. It specifies CASSPGQGRGDTQYF.